Listed here are 28 T cell receptor beta chains from one sample, sequenced in a study of naive CD8 T cells in extremely preterm neonates. TCRdb keeps only in-frame clones here, not all; method: immunoSEQ multiplex PCR. The sample contains 5,500 to 7,000 clones, around 97% of which appear only once. Sequenced: naive CD8+ T cells from blood. The receptors derive from a human donor in good health.

This rearrangement joins TRBV19 to TRBJ2-1; 7 bases are shared with TRBD2. V lost 6 bases and J lost 5; bases outside the gene matches: 4. The CDR3 totals 13 residues. Per germline, CDR1 LNHDA and CDR2 SQIVND (reference sequence). Here the CDR3 reads CASSSGIHNEQFF. For the CDR3, the DNA is TGTGCCAGTAGCAGCGGGATCCACAATGAGCAGTTCTTC.

This chain links TRBV28 with TRBJ1-1; D gene ambiguous. Germline lookup yields CDR1 MDHEN and CDR2 SYDVKM. V was cut by 7 bases and J by 2 bases, with 5 bases left in between. The CDR3 is made up of 11 amino acids. The CDR3 bases are TGTGCCAGCACCCTTAACACTGAAGCTTTCTTT. As protein: CASTLNTEAFF.

The CDR3 nucleotides read TGTGCCAGCTCACGAACCGGACAGGGCCCCACCGGGGAGCTGTTTTTT. This translates into CASSRTGQGPTGELFF. J is TRBJ2-2 and V is TRBV18; 8 bases match TRBD1. Trimming at V came to 4 bases and at J to 4 bases, leaving 8 bases not matched to a gene. The CDR3 has 16 amino acids. Germline CDR1 and CDR2: KGHSH and LQKENI.

The J gene is TRBJ1-1, the V gene TRBV9; possible D gene TRBD1, 5 bases. CDR3 size: 15 residues. Trimming stripped 4 bases from V and 1 base from J, with 14 bases between. Germline assignment: CDR1 SGDLS and CDR2 YYNGEE. This CDR3 is CASSPLSTANTEAFF. In DNA form, the CDR3 reads TGTGCCAGCAGCCCCCTGTCGACAGCGAACACTGAAGCTTTCTTT. The variable domain in full, with the rest retrieved from reference TRBV9 and TRBJ1-1, is DSGVTQTPKHLITATGQRVTLRCSPRSGDLSVYWYQQSLDQGLQFLIQYYNGEERAKGNILERFSAQQFPDLHSELNLSSLELGDSALYFCASSPLSTANTEAFFGQGTRLTVV.

The V gene is TRBV7-2, the J gene TRBJ2-3; 9 bases map to TRBD2. V lost 2 bases to trimming and J lost 2 bases; unmatched junction nucleotides: 5. The CDR3 length is 16 residues. CDR1 is SGHTA, CDR2 FQGNSA, per germline. CDR3 in amino acids: CASSLLAGRATDTQYF. For the CDR3, the DNA is TGTGCCAGCAGCTTACTAGCGGGGCGTGCCACAGATACGCAGTATTTT.

The chain uses TRBV7-2 and TRBJ2-5; 12 positions match TRBD2. The J call may be incorrect, as the DNA end agrees better with TRBJ2-7. CDR3 length: 15 amino acids. CDR1 is SGHTA and CDR2 is FQGNSA in the germline V gene. The CDR3 DNA reads TGTGCCAGCAGCCCTAGCGGGGGGGCATCCTACGAGCAGTACTTC. It translates to CASSPSGGASYEQYF.

V gene TRBV19 combines with J gene TRBJ1-5, with TRBD1 matching 8 bases. Per the germline V gene, CDR1 is LNHDA and CDR2 is SQIVND (reference sequence). The CDR3 consists of 15 residues. After removal of 8 bases from V and 2 bases from J, the junction contained 8 bases not matched to a gene. This CDR3 reads CASGYDRGGNQPQHF. CDR3 nucleotide sequence: TGTGCCAGTGGTTACGACAGGGGCGGCAATCAGCCCCAGCATTTT.

The chain links TRBV30 to TRBJ1-1, with TRBD1 identical over 8 bases. Germline V CDR1 and CDR2: GTSNPN, SVGIG (reference sequence). This CDR3 has 11 residues. The J segment lost 10 bases and the V segment lost 2 bases, leaving 3 bases of the junction unmatched. The CDR3 region is CAWSLDRGAFF. The DNA of the CDR3 is TGTGCCTGGAGTCTTGACAGGGGAGCTTTCTTT.

The CDR3 nucleotides read TGTGCCAGCAGCTTGGGCGGGGCAGATACGCAGTATTTT. Translating it yields CASSLGGADTQYF. The gene calls are TRBV5-4 and TRBJ2-3; D might be TRBD2 (6 bases). V was shortened by 0 bases and J by 4 bases, with 6 bases between the two germline ends. The CDR3 loop spans 13 amino acids. Germline V CDR1 and CDR2: SGHNT, YYREEE (reference sequence).

The chain is built from TRBV15 and TRBJ1-2; 8 positions match TRBD1. The germline V gene encodes CDR1 LNHNV and CDR2 YYDKDF (reference sequence). The CDR3 runs to 13 residues. V gave up 7 bases and J gave up 6 bases; unmatched junction bases: 7. The CDR3 loop is CATTIDRGNGYTF. CDR3 sequence (DNA): TGTGCCACCACTATAGACAGGGGCAATGGCTACACCTTC.

This chain connects TRBV28 to TRBJ2-7, with D maybe TRBD1 (6 bases). Trimming removed 6 bases from V and 4 bases from J, with 19 bases in between. This CDR3 is 15 amino acids long. Germline CDR1 reads MDHEN; CDR2 reads SYDVKM. CDR3: CASRAAGTFRYEQYF. The DNA for the CDR3 is TGTGCCAGCAGGGCTGCCGGGACATTCAGGTACGAGCAGTACTTC.

The genes are TRBV11-2 and TRBJ2-7; D is uncertain. V was clipped by 3 bases and J by 5 bases, with 5 bases between them. This CDR3 has 11 residues. Germline values: CDR1 SGHAT, CDR2 FQNNGV. This CDR3 is CASSFFNEQYF. In DNA form, the CDR3 reads TGTGCCAGCAGCTTTTTTAACGAGCAGTACTTC.

This chain joins TRBV30 and TRBJ2-4; 10 positions match TRBD2. With 0 bases clipped from V and 2 bases from J, the junction kept 7 bases outside the gene matches. This CDR3 spans 17 amino acids. Looked up from germline, CDR1 is GTSNPN and CDR2 is SVGIG (reference sequence). The CDR3 DNA sequence: TGTGCCTGGAGTGTTCAAAGGACTAGCGGAACCAAAAACATTCAGTACTTC. Translated, it gives CAWSVQRTSGTKNIQYF.

DNA for the CDR3: TGTGCCAGCAGTTCGAAGGGGGCCCGGTTCCCTACCCAAGAGACCCAGTACTTC. Residues: CASSSKGARFPTQETQYF. The J gene is TRBJ2-5, the V gene TRBV28; 7 positions agree with TRBD1. Losses at the gene ends were 4 bases for V and 1 base for J; bases not matched to a gene: 15. Germline CDR1 reads MDHEN; CDR2 reads SYDVKM. This CDR3 spans 18 amino acids.

This clone was counted a single time. The chain employs TRBV2 and TRBJ2-7; the D is unclear. The CDR3 has 13 amino acids. Germline CDR1 is SNHLY and CDR2 is FYNNEI. With 4 bases removed from V and 3 bases from J, the gap between germline ends came to 10 bases. The DNA of the CDR3 is TGTGCCAGCAGTGTTCGTCAGATCTACGAGCAGTACTTC. The encoded protein is CASSVRQIYEQYF.

This sequence joins TRBV5-1 and TRBJ2-1; possibly TRBD1 for D (6 bases). The CDR3 length is 15 residues. Germline V gene lookup returns CDR1 SGHRS and CDR2 YFSETQ. Trimming pared 7 bases from V and 3 bases from J, leaving 17 bases between. The CDR3 DNA reads TGCGCCAGCTGCGAGGGCCAGGGGTTCTACAATGAGCAGTTCTTC. It is translated as CASCEGQGFYNEQFF.

This chain joins TRBV7-2 and TRBJ1-5; D not certain. The germline V gene has CDR1 SGHTA and CDR2 FQGNSA. This CDR3 is built from 14 residues. Trimming took off 1 base at V and 3 bases at J, with 7 bases between the two ends. As DNA, the CDR3 is TGTGCCAGCAGCTTAGTCCCTTTCAATCAGCCCCAGCATTTT. Its protein product is CASSLVPFNQPQHF. Supplemented by reference TRBV7-2 and TRBJ1-5, the full variable domain reads GAGVSQSPSNKVTEKGKDVELRCDPISGHTALYWYRQSLGQGLEFLIYFQGNSAPDKSGLPSDRFSAERTGGSVSTLTIQRTQQEDSAVYLCASSLVPFNQPQHFGDGTRLSIL.

This clone was seen a single time. The genes are TRBV15 and TRBJ2-1; 9 positions agree with TRBD1. The V segment lost 0 bases and the J segment 5 bases; nucleotides outside the gene matches: 2. The CDR3 is made up of 15 amino acids. Germline V gives CDR1 LNHNV, CDR2 YYDKDF (reference sequence). The CDR3 loop is CATSREGTGNNEQFF. Here the CDR3 DNA reads TGTGCCACCAGCAGAGAGGGGACAGGGAACAATGAGCAGTTCTTC.

The CDR3: CASSIPWGEDTQYF. The CDR3 nucleotides are TGCGCCAGCAGCATCCCCTGGGGAGAAGATACGCAGTATTTT. V is TRBV5-1 and J is TRBJ2-3, with a possible D match to TRBD2 (5 bases). The length of the CDR3 is 14 residues. Trimming pared 4 bases from V and 5 bases from J, leaving 14 bases between. Germline V gene sequence: CDR1 SGHRS, CDR2 YFSETQ.

The chain joins TRBV27 to TRBJ2-7; TRBD1 matches 8 bases. Trimming took 6 bases from V and 6 from J; bases not matched to a gene: 13. CDR3 length: 15 residues. Germline loops: CDR1 MNHEY, CDR2 SMNVEV (reference sequence). The CDR3 is CASSLGTTGVAEQYF. For the CDR3, the DNA is TGTGCCAGCAGCCTAGGGACGACAGGGGTCGCCGAGCAGTACTTC.

On this clone itself: The CDR3 does not end in the conserved phenylalanine or tryptophan, so this is likely a read error. The DNA is left out, because the CDR3 cannot be placed on it with certainty; the CDR3 is given as TCRdb lists it. This chain connects TRBV10-2 to TRBJ1-2. Germline loops: CDR1 WSHSY, CDR2 SAAADI. The CDR3 spans 13 amino acids, including both terminal residues. CDR3 residues: CASSPRGGGIVYL.

The chain links TRBV4-3 to TRBJ2-1; D is unresolved. The CDR3 covers 17 residues. The V end was cut by 2 bases, the J end by 0 bases, with 14 bases between. From germline, CDR1 is LGHNA and CDR2 YSLEER. Here the CDR3 reads CASSQNGLRSSYNEQFF. The CDR3 nucleotides are TGCGCCAGCAGCCAAAATGGGCTTCGAAGCTCCTACAATGAGCAGTTCTTC.

This chain connects TRBV15 to TRBJ2-1; the D is unclear. This CDR3 comprises 13 residues. The germline gives CDR1 LNHNV, CDR2 YYDKDF (reference sequence). Trimming stripped 0 bases from V and 9 bases from J, with 9 bases between. The CDR3 reads CATSRDLGGEQFF. For the CDR3, the DNA is TGTGCCACCAGCAGAGATCTTGGCGGTGAGCAGTTCTTC. Full variable domain (remainder filled in from reference TRBV15 and TRBJ2-1): DAMVIQNPRYQVTQFGKPVTLSCSQTLNHNVMYWYQQKSSQAPKLLFHYYDKDFNNEADTPDNFQSRRPNTSFCFLDIRSPGLGDTAMYLCATSRDLGGEQFFGPGTRLTVL.

The chain recombines TRBV10-3 with TRBJ1-5, with TRBD1 as a possible D gene (6 bases). V shed 4 bases and J shed 3 bases, with 13 bases lying between them. Germline-derived CDR1 and CDR2 are ENHRY and SYGVKD. The CDR3 covers 15 residues. CDR3 protein: CAISGQDRTNQPQHF. As DNA, the CDR3 is TGTGCCATCAGTGGGCAAGACAGGACCAATCAGCCCCAGCATTTT.

This clone was recorded only once. The chain links TRBV5-1 to TRBJ2-1; the match to TRBD2 covers 13 bases. J gave up 7 bases and V 4 bases, and 5 bases lay outside the gene matches. The CDR3 runs to 15 residues. The germline gives CDR1 SGHRS, CDR2 YFSETQ. The CDR3 loop reads CASSPTSGRANEQFF. In DNA, the CDR3 is TGCGCCAGCAGCCCTACTAGCGGGAGGGCGAATGAGCAGTTCTTC.

The CDR3 protein is CASSLVGGQGPASGYTF. CDR3 bases: TGTGCCAGCAGCTTAGTAGGGGGACAGGGGCCCGCAAGCGGCTACACCTTC. The chain carries TRBV7-2 and TRBJ1-2; 10 bases map to TRBD1. The CDR3 has 17 amino acids. With V trimmed by 1 base and J by 8 bases, 13 bases remained unmatched. The germline CDR1 and CDR2 sequences are SGHTA and FQGNSA.

This clone was observed a handful of times. This chain uses TRBV4-3 with TRBJ1-4; TRBD1 is a possible D gene (5 bases). Germline assignment: CDR1 LGHNA and CDR2 YSLEER. The CDR3 is 16 residues long. The ends were cut back, 1 base at V and 1 base at J, with 10 bases in the middle. CDR3 loop: CASSQGQFRTNEKLFF. The CDR3 DNA sequence: TGCGCCAGCAGCCAAGGACAGTTCAGAACTAATGAAAAACTGTTTTTT.

The genes are TRBV6-5 and TRBJ2-7; D remains unclear. The CDR3 consists of 14 residues. CDR1 and CDR2 (germline): MNHEY, SVGAGI. Trimming removed 7 bases from V and 0 bases from J, with 13 bases in between. The CDR3 loop is CASTLRPSSYEQYF. CDR3 nucleotides: TGTGCCAGCACCCTACGACCTAGCTCCTACGAGCAGTACTTC.